These T cell receptor beta chains were read from a single sample in a study of CD8 T cells in ankylosing spondylitis. From the 5' RACE reads, TCRdb called clonotypes with MiXCR, one entry per CDR3 protein. The sample has more than 250,000 distinct CDR3 sequences, roughly 11% seen once. Source material: blood, either unsorted or a sorted T cell fraction (not recorded which). Receptors originate from a female donor with ankylosing spondylitis or in good health (not recorded which). The CDR3 runs from the conserved cysteine through the conserved F or W. The D gene is left open where the match is weak. Clone size is given for some rows only: seen once, a few or many times, or a class if the clone is expanded.

>TRBJ2-1|NA|TRBV7-9|TRBD2
CASSLGGLAGDEQFF
TGTGCCAGCAGCCTTGGAGGACTAGCGGGAGATGAGCAGTTCTTC
>TRBJ2-3|many|TRBV7-6|NA
CASSLGIGKIDTQYF
TGTGCCAGCAGCTTAGGAATAGGGAAAATAGATACGCAGTATTTT
>TRBJ2-1|NA|TRBV20-1|TRBD1
CSARTGTGIDNEQFF
TGCAGTGCCCGCACCGGGACAGGGATCGACAATGAGCAGTTCTTC
>TRBJ2-2|few|TRBV5-1|TRBD1
CASSSDRAGTGELFF
TGCGCCAGCAGCTCGGACAGGGCCGGAACCGGGGAGCTGTTTTTT
>TRBJ2-2|many|TRBV28|NA
CASSERGRFTGELFF
TGTGCCAGCTCGGAGAGGGGCAGATTCACCGGGGAGCTGTTTTTT
>TRBJ2-1|NA|TRBV20-1|NA
CSARDREQSSYNEQFF
TGCAGTGCTAGAGATCGAGAGCAGAGCTCCTACAATGAGCAGTTCTTC
>TRBJ2-5|many|TRBV6-2/TRBV6-3|NA
CASSYSPTTQIQETQYF
TGTGCCAGCAGTTACTCGCCCACCACCCAGATACAAGAGACCCAGTACTTC
>TRBJ1-1|many|TRBV3-1|NA
CASSQVLGQGVAFF
TGTGCCAGCAGCCAAGTGTTGGGGCAGGGTGTAGCTTTCTTT
>TRBJ2-5|many|TRBV20-1|TRBD1
CSAEWTGGLETQYF
TGCAGTGCTGAATGGACAGGGGGTCTCGAGACCCAGTACTTC
>TRBJ1-5|many|TRBV7-2|NA
CASSLVGRWSNQPQHF
TGTGCCAGCAGCTTAGTCGGAAGGTGGAGCAATCAGCCCCAGCATTTT
>TRBJ1-2|many|TRBV20-1|TRBD1
CALGKGAGGYTF
TGCGCCCTAGGGAAGGGGGCGGGTGGCTACACCTTC
>TRBJ2-3|many|TRBV29-1|TRBD1
CSVVATDRGLPPDTQYF
TGCAGCGTTGTAGCCACGGACAGGGGCTTACCCCCAGATACGCAGTATTTT
>TRBJ1-6|NA|TRBV3-1|TRBD1
CASSQRDRVALMSPLHF
TGTGCCAGCAGTCAACGGGACAGGGTAGCTTTAATGTCACCCCTCCACTTT
>TRBJ1-6|many|TRBV7-6|NA
CASSFGGNNSPLHF
TGTGCCAGCAGCTTCGGGGGGAATAATTCACCCCTCCACTTT
>TRBJ2-1|many|TRBV20-1|TRBD2
CSARPSGGLNEQFF
TGCAGTGCGCGGCCTAGCGGGGGATTAAATGAGCAGTTCTTC
>TRBJ2-1|many|TRBV5-6|NA
CASSLRDEQFF
TGTGCCAGCAGCCTTCGTGATGAGCAGTTCTTC
>TRBJ1-3|many|TRBV30|NA
CACSRGLGSGNTIYF
TGTGCCTGTTCCCGAGGACTCGGATCTGGAAACACCATATATTTT
>TRBJ2-2|NA|TRBV5-1|NA
CASSLLGQAANTGELFF
TGCGCCAGCAGCTTGCTGGGGCAGGCGGCGAACACCGGGGAGCTGTTTTTT
>TRBJ2-2|many|TRBV20-1|TRBD2
CSAPPAGGNTGELFF
TGCAGTGCTCCGCCCGCGGGAGGTAACACCGGGGAGCTGTTTTTT
>TRBJ1-5|many|TRBV28|TRBD1
CASKTGVVQPQHF
TGTGCCAGCAAGACAGGGGTCGTTCAGCCCCAGCATTTT
>TRBJ2-5|NA|TRBV12-3/TRBV12-4|NA
CASSLGRGGETQYF
TGTGCCAGCAGTTTGGGGAGGGGGGGGGAGACCCAGTACTTC
>TRBJ2-1|many|TRBV5-1|NA
CATGGPKSPNEQFF
TGCGCCACCGGGGGGCCCAAGTCCCCCAATGAGCAGTTCTTC
>TRBJ1-1|NA|TRBV27|NA
CASRRNTEAFF
TGTGCCAGCAGGAGGAACACTGAAGCTTTCTTT
>TRBJ2-4|many|TRBV28|NA
CASSSPMSDIQYF
TGTGCCAGCAGTTCGCCGATGTCCGACATTCAGTACTTC
>TRBJ2-7|few|TRBV10-3|NA
CAISDGNYEQYF
TGTGCCATCAGTGACGGCAACTACGAGCAGTACTTC
>TRBJ2-4|NA|TRBV20-1|TRBD2
CSARTSGKNIQYF
TGCAGTGCTCGGACTAGCGGTAAAAACATTCAGTACTTC
>TRBJ1-3|NA|TRBV7-8|NA
CASSSGGSASGNTIYF
TGTGCCAGCAGCTCGGGGGGGTCAGCCTCTGGAAACACCATATATTTT
>TRBJ2-7|many|TRBV5-1|TRBD1
CASKGSTGVGYEQYF
TGCGCCAGCAAGGGTTCGACAGGGGTGGGGTACGAGCAGTACTTC
>TRBJ2-2|few|TRBV5-6|TRBD2
CASSSGLAGGPGELFF
TGTGCCAGCAGCTCCGGACTAGCGGGAGGACCCGGGGAGCTGTTTTTT
>TRBJ1-6|many|TRBV7-9|NA
CASSPWNKNSPLHF
TGTGCCAGCAGCCCTTGGAACAAAAATTCACCCCTCCACTTT
>TRBJ2-4|few|TRBV11-2|TRBD2
CASSPGLAGVPAKNIQYF
TGTGCCAGCAGCCCCGGACTAGCGGGAGTTCCCGCCAAAAACATTCAGTACTTC
>TRBJ1-2|many|TRBV20-1|TRBD1
CSARAQWTGGNYGYTF
TGCAGTGCTAGAGCCCAATGGACAGGGGGGAACTATGGCTACACCTTC
>TRBJ2-2|many|TRBV7-3|TRBD1
CASSFTGAGELFF
TGTGCCAGCAGCTTCACAGGGGCCGGGGAGCTGTTTTTT
>TRBJ2-1|many|TRBV5-1|TRBD2
CASSWLAGGDEQFF
TGCGCCAGCAGCTGGTTAGCGGGGGGCGATGAGCAGTTCTTC
>TRBJ1-1|many|TRBV20-1|NA
CSSGRARGEAFF
TGCAGTTCAGGGCGGGCCCGGGGTGAAGCTTTCTTT
>TRBJ1-3|many|TRBV28|NA
CASTSSGNTIYF
TGTGCCAGCACAAGCTCTGGAAACACCATATATTTT